The 14 T cell receptor beta chains given below trace back to one sample, sequenced in a study of cytomegalovirus exposure and HLA in healthy donors. The PCR used 60 Vbeta and 13 Jbeta primers. This table comes from immunoSEQ multiplex PCR, and its TCRdb copy is limited to in-frame clones, with some not included. This sample carries over 130,000 clones, roughly 62% of them seen once, and the ten largest clones take over 1.5%. Material: PBMCs. These receptors all stem from a male donor in good health and CMV-seronegative.

This clone has just a few counts. The chain combines TRBV7-8 with TRBJ2-7; TRBD1 might be the D (5 bases). CDR3 length: 16 amino acids. Trimming pared 5 bases from V and 3 bases from J, leaving 20 bases between. CDR1 is SGHVS and CDR2 is FQNEAQ in the germline V gene. The CDR3 loop is CASSAIQARVFYEQYF. The DNA for the CDR3 is TGTGCCAGCAGCGCTATACAGGCCCGGGTTTTCTACGAGCAGTACTTC.

This chain uses TRBV6-5 with TRBJ2-7; D is perhaps TRBD1 (6 bases). Trimming removed 0 bases from V and 9 bases from J, with 15 bases in between. Germline V CDR1 and CDR2: MNHEY, SVGAGI. The length of the CDR3 is 14 residues. The CDR3 DNA reads as TGTGCCAGCAGTTACTCGGGCAGGGGATTCGGGCAGTACTTC. Protein sequence: CASSYSGRGFGQYF.

The genes are TRBV7-3 and TRBJ2-1, with no clear D. Looked up from germline, CDR1 is SGHTA and CDR2 is FQGTGA. The CDR3 totals 14 residues. Trimming removed 1 base at V and 5 bases at J, with 9 bases between. The CDR3 here is CASSLSPAHNEQFF. The CDR3 DNA follows: TGTGCCAGCAGCTTAAGCCCAGCGCACAATGAGCAGTTCTTC.

The V call is TRBV27, the J call TRBJ1-1; possibly TRBD1 for D (5 bases). Germline V gives CDR1 MNHEY, CDR2 SMNVEV (reference sequence). Trimming took 2 bases from V and 5 from J, leaving 12 bases between them. CDR3 size: 14 residues. CDR3 protein: CASSLRGKWTEAFF. The CDR3 nucleotides read TGTGCCAGCAGTTTACGGGGGAAATGGACTGAAGCTTTCTTT.

This clone was recorded a few times. V is TRBV11-2 and J is TRBJ2-7, with TRBD1 matching 7 bases. CDR1 and CDR2 from the germline V gene are SGHAT and FQNNGV. The CDR3 runs 18 residues. Trimming removed 5 bases from V and 7 bases from J; junction bases left unmatched: 23. Here the CDR3 reads CASSPWVGGTATAWEQYF. DNA for the CDR3: TGTGCCAGCAGCCCCTGGGTGGGTGGGACAGCGACTGCATGGGAGCAGTACTTC.

The chain links TRBV7-2 to TRBJ1-5, with D possibly matching TRBD1 (6 bases). The germline V gene encodes CDR1 SGHTA and CDR2 FQGNSA. V lost 8 bases and J 4 bases, leaving 12 bases between the germline ends. This CDR3 contains 13 residues. The CDR3 DNA reads as TGTGCCAGCGGACCGGACAGAAATCAGCCCCAGCATTTT. It yields the protein CASGPDRNQPQHF. The variable domain in full, completed from reference TRBV7-2 and TRBJ1-5, reads GAGVSQSPSNKVTEKGKDVELRCDPISGHTALYWYRQSLGQGLEFLIYFQGNSAPDKSGLPSDRFSAERTGGSVSTLTIQRTQQEDSAVYLCASGPDRNQPQHFGDGTRLSIL.

This clone was observed a handful of times. This rearrangement joins TRBV28 to TRBJ1-2; 9 bases agree with TRBD1. After removal of 6 bases from V and 1 base from J, the junction contained 9 bases not matched to a gene. The CDR3 sequence is 16 residues long. The V gene's germline CDR1 is MDHEN and CDR2 SYDVKM. The CDR3: CASRHTGGVYNYGYTF. In nucleotides, the CDR3 is TGTGCCAGCAGACATACAGGGGGCGTCTATAACTATGGCTACACCTTC.

The V gene is TRBV5-4, the J gene TRBJ2-4, with a tentative D call TRBD1 (6 bases). CDR3 size: 14 residues. CDR1 and CDR2 (germline): SGHNT, YYREEE (reference sequence). V was pared by 0 bases and J by 3 bases, with 7 bases between. The CDR3 protein is CASSLAGVKNIQYF. The CDR3 coding sequence is TGTGCCAGCAGCTTGGCAGGGGTCAAAAACATTCAGTACTTC.

Remarks on this clone: The DNA is omitted, as the CDR3 cannot be located on it reliably, and the CDR3 follows TCRdb's listing. V and J are TRBV2 and TRBJ1-2; the D segment call TRBD1 is taken from the table without a DNA check. The CDR3 spans 17 amino acids, including both terminal residues. Looked up from germline, CDR1 is SNHLY and CDR2 is FYNNEI. CDR3 amino acids: CASGFGAGRGRLYGYTF.

This sequence joins TRBV7-3 and TRBJ1-1; 7 nucleotides match TRBD1. Germline V gene data show CDR1 as SGHTA and CDR2 as FQGTGA. The CDR3 loop spans 13 amino acids. With V trimmed by 5 bases and J by 7 bases, 7 bases remained unmatched. The CDR3 DNA is TGTGCCAGCAGCCCGCGACAGGGACTTGAAGCTTTCTTT. It is translated as CASSPRQGLEAFF. Combining the CDR3 with reference TRBV7-3 and TRBJ1-1 gives the whole variable domain GAGVSQTPSNKVTEKGKYVELRCDPISGHTALYWYRQSLGQGPEFLIYFQGTGAADDSGLPNDRFFAVRPEGSVSTLKIQRTERGDSAVYLCASSPRQGLEAFFGQGTRLTVV.

This clone came up a few times. CDR3 DNA: TGTGCCAGCAGCTTGGTTTACGGACAGGGAAGGAACACCATATATTTT. It encodes CASSLVYGQGRNTIYF. The chain uses TRBV5-6 and TRBJ1-3; 8 bases align to TRBD1. V lost 0 bases to trimming and J lost 7 bases; unmatched junction nucleotides: 9. CDR1 SGHDT and CDR2 YYEEEE come from the germline V gene. This CDR3 has 16 amino acids.

The rearrangement joins TRBV19 to TRBJ1-1, with 11 nucleotides matching TRBD1. Germline trimming cut 2 bases from V and 3 bases from J; bases unmatched to any gene: 2. Germline V gene sequence: CDR1 LNHDA, CDR2 SQIVND (reference sequence). This CDR3 is built from 15 residues. CDR3 loop: CASSISGQGDTEAFF. Written as DNA, the CDR3 is TGTGCCAGTAGTATATCGGGACAGGGGGACACTGAAGCTTTCTTT.

The rearrangement joins TRBV5-1 to TRBJ1-4; D is uncertain. V was trimmed by 0 bases and J by 5 bases, leaving 8 bases between them. Germline-derived CDR1 and CDR2 are SGHRS and YFSETQ. This CDR3 comprises 14 residues. Here the CDR3 DNA reads TGCGCCAGCAGCTTGGACAGTGCGAATGAAAAACTGTTTTTT. Its protein product is CASSLDSANEKLFF.

This chain links TRBV6-1 with TRBJ2-3; D may be TRBD1 (6 bases). The CDR3 extends over 15 amino acids. The ends were cut back, 6 bases at V and 0 bases at J, with 13 bases in the middle. CDR1 is MNHNS and CDR2 is SASEGT in the germline V gene. In DNA form, the CDR3 reads TGTGCCAGCAGGATCAGGGGATTTAGCACAGATACGCAGTATTTT. As protein: CASRIRGFSTDTQYF.